This T cell receptor beta chain was found in a study of blood T cells in healthy people across ages. This CDR3 comprises 12 residues. The germline gives CDR1 SQVTM, CDR2 ANQGSEA. The V gene lost 4 bases and the J gene lost 3 bases, with 9 bases spanning the gap. Using a J-beta primer mix together with a sample-barcoded 5' primer, a second PCR was run for about 6 to 11 cycles. Each CDR3 protein gets one entry after TCRdb re-called the 5' RACE reads with MiXCR. The sample contains around 1,000,000 distinct CDR3 sequences, under 30% of which appear only once. In this sample, this clonotype turned up a few times. This sample also appeared in a second study, on T cells of mothers and their children. That work adds: A few healthy Caucasian mothers, along with their six children, were the donors. For unrelated pairs as for related ones, thymic selection shapes TCR recombination output similarly.

This clonotype was obtained from a girl under 10 years old in good health. Sample: blood. This chain joins TRBV29-1 and TRBJ2-5; D might be TRBD1 or TRBD2, each matching 6 bases. The CDR3 sequence: CSVVEGEETQYF. The CDR3 region has the DNA TGCAGCGTTGTGGAGGGGGAAGAGACCCAGTACTTC.